This T cell receptor beta chain was observed in a study of blood T cell repertoires in COVID-19. The repertoire was sequenced with immunoSEQ multiplex PCR; TCRdb's copy has only in-frame clones and lacks some. This sample has roughly 250,000 clones, with around nine tenths found just once. CDR3 length: 15 residues. From germline, CDR1 is SNHLY and CDR2 FYNNEI. Trimming took off 7 bases at V and 1 base at J, with 13 bases between the two ends. Material: PBMCs or T cells enriched from blood (not recorded which). This TCR came from a woman between 50 and 59 years old who had recovered from COVID-19. The J gene is TRBJ2-2, the V gene TRBV2; TRBD1 is a possible D gene (5 bases). The CDR3 coding sequence is TGTGCCAGCAATGACGGAGACAGGAACACCGGGGAGCTGTTTTTT. Protein sequence: CASNDGDRNTGELFF.